This T cell receptor beta chain was observed in a study of T cell responses to AZD1222 COVID-19 vaccine (dated by TCRdb to 2020 to 2023). Describing the broader study: A total of under 250 trial participants underwent TCR sequencing, of whom 200 to 220 had received two doses of AZD1222 and 26 had received two doses of the MenACWY control vaccine. Trial participants were enrolled by age into 18-55, 56-69 and 70-plus year subgroups, with roughly 160, 29 and 62 TCR-sequenced participants respectively.

The CDR3 regions of human TCRbeta chains were analyzed by immunosequencing. In the original analysis: TCRs in the repertoires were matched against a reference library of SARS-CoV-2-specific TCRs that had been generated with the MIRA antigen-specificity platform. Breadth was defined as the fraction of unique TCRs that were SARS-CoV-2-associated. Depth was defined as the fraction of total T cells that were SARS-CoV-2-associated. Using the MIRA data, every spike-specific TCR was mapped to the spike region that the TCR reacted to and assigned to either a CD4 or a CD8 class. Log10-transformed breadth and depth values were compared by one-way ANOVA with Sidak's multiple comparisons tests. Sourced from immuneACCESS, this table was stored by TCRdb with only in-frame sequences that have V and J called. A share of the clones is absent; for the studies checked, an unresolved V gene accounts for under half, and the remainder has no known explanation. The V and J calls and clone size are taken from that table; D and trimming were inferred from the DNA. Counted in this sample were some 99,000 clones; around 87% of them appeared once. The ten largest make up 4.4% of the sample.

The time point label, as the study defines it: about 28 days (+/-7) after the second vaccine dose. AZD1222 recipients given second doses at about 4 weeks or at about 12 weeks were pooled, since spike-specific TCR depth and breadth were not found to differ between the two schedules. Vaccinee samples were obtained from the UK trials COV001 and COV002, which included a single-blind randomized controlled phase 2/3 trial of AZD1222 (ChAdOx1 nCoV-19) in healthy adults. For TCRbeta chain sequencing, PBMC samples were collected from trial participants at day 0 and at day 28 after the second dose. The investigation overall reported the following: Reportedly, close to half of the unique spike-specific TCRs recognized epitopes lying outside the regions that are mutated in the B.1.351 and B.1.1.7 variants. CD4 TCRs associated with the vaccine covered the entire spike protein, and the dominant responses were in regions 160-218 and 743-854. The 56-69-year group was small, and its depth increase did not reach significance, likely because of low power. Participants were mostly white British and included more females than males, and it was suggested by the authors that clonal diversity may have been underestimated. Spike-specific TCR breadth and depth rose significantly after two AZD1222 doses compared with day 0 and with MenACWY recipients. Because no day 14 peak-response samples were available, the repertoires could be characterized only after the peak T cell response. Only 5 to 7 AZD1222 recipients were SARS-CoV-2 seropositive at baseline, limiting conclusions about previously exposed vaccinees.

This clone is deemed medium-sized (0.01 to 0.1%). It has no known antigen specificity. Nothing much larger sits one base from this clone, and base qualities are not available. The germline V gene supplies CDR1 SNHLY and CDR2 FYNNEI. The CDR3 numbers 15 residues from cysteine through phenylalanine. Solely the CDR3 DNA is kept, with 45 bases framed from the first base. Cut back by 3 bases and 0 bases, the V and J ends lie 9 bases apart. The receptor's source is an adult who received the AZD1222 COVID-19 vaccine. This receptor chain uses TRBV2 and TRBJ2-1; a confident D gene designation cannot be given. The material sequenced was peripheral blood, taken 28 days after the second AZD1222 dose. The DNA sequence is as follows: TGTGCCAGCAGTGATGGGGTATTCTCCTACAATGAGCAGTTCTTC. It translates to CASSDGVFSYNEQFF.